The TCR beta chain described here comes from a study of memory CD4+ T cells and cytomegalovirus serostatus. Overall study findings and caveats: About 40% of the roughly 150 known CMV-associated TCRbeta sequences appeared in CD4+ memory. Suggested: most of the CMV-linked TCR signature lies in CD4+ memory cells.

This CDR3 contains 13 residues. Trimming removed 3 bases at V and 3 bases at J, with 9 bases between. Germline assignment: CDR1 GTSNPN and CDR2 SVGIG (reference sequence). A note on this clone: Its target is not known.

TCRdb's table, derived via immunoSEQ multiplex PCR, lists solely in-frame clones and lacks some. The profile covers about 50,000 clones, with around 82% appearing a single time and around 0.67% taken by the ten largest. The sort gate was single viable CD3+CD4+CD8-CD45RO+ cells for memory CD4+ T cells. Total CD4+ T cells were enriched by CD4 positive selection. This sequence joins TRBV30 and TRBJ1-5; no clear D. The sample comprised memory CD4+ T cells from blood. The receptor was isolated from an adult in good health and CMV-seronegative. The CDR3: CAWRVGDNQPQHF. As DNA, the CDR3 is TGTGCCTGGAGGGTCGGTGACAATCAGCCCCAGCATTTT.